This T cell receptor (beta chain) was documented in a study of T-cell memory formation after mild COVID-19. Broader study findings: Mainly CM and EM harbored the contracting CD4+ clones; mainly EMRA harbored the CD8+ ones.

Notes on this clonotype: What it binds is not known.

5'RACE, which relied on constant-segment primers, yielded TCR alpha and TCR beta cDNA libraries carrying sample barcodes and UMIs. Via MiXCR, TCRdb re-called the 5' RACE reads, giving one row per CDR3 protein. The data hold under 550,000 distinct CDR3 sequences, with around a sixth observed a single time. The TCR sequence derives from an adult woman who had mild COVID-19 (a few samples of this study predate the infection). Cell type and time point are not known. Specimen: PBMCs or a T cell subset sorted from them (not recorded which).

The CDR3 DNA is TGTGCCAGCAGCTTAGCCCTCCCTGGGGCCAACGTCCTGACTTTC. Translating gives CASSLALPGANVLTF. The V gene is TRBV7-2, the J gene TRBJ2-6; no firm D call. The CDR3 is made up of 15 amino acids. Trimming took off 0 bases at V and 2 bases at J, with 5 bases between the two ends. CDR1 is SGHTA and CDR2 is FQGNSA in the germline V gene.